The 30 T cell receptor beta chains in this list originate from one sample, sequenced in a study of cytotoxic CD8 clonotypes in ibrutinib-treated CLL. The data were produced by immunoSEQ multiplex PCR, yet TCRdb's version contains in-frame clones alone and is incomplete. The sample includes a few hundred thousand clones, under 80% of them seen just once. The material sequenced was PBMCs, taken after 24 months of ibrutinib treatment. The receptor source for this set is a human donor with chronic lymphocytic leukemia.

This clone is a singleton in its sample. The gene calls are TRBV7-9 and TRBJ1-1; D is uncertain. Germline lookup yields CDR1 SEHNR and CDR2 FQNEAQ (reference sequence). Trimming took off 1 base at V and 7 bases at J, with 4 bases between the two ends. The CDR3 length is 11 residues. This CDR3 is CASSLEVEAFF. Written as DNA, the CDR3 is TGTGCCAGCAGCTTAGAAGTTGAAGCTTTCTTT.

The chain carries TRBV7-2 and TRBJ2-7, with D perhaps assigned TRBD1 or TRBD2 (5 bases each). CDR3 size: 15 residues. Deletions cut 2 bases from V and 5 bases from J, with 16 bases between. In germline, CDR1 is SGHTA, CDR2 FQGNSA. The CDR3: CASSLNRGGSDEQYF. CDR3 coding DNA: TGTGCCAGCAGCTTAAATAGGGGTGGTAGCGACGAGCAGTACTTC.

This clone was counted between two and nine times. The genes are TRBV7-6 and TRBJ2-3; the match to TRBD2 covers 8 bases. With 5 bases clipped from V and 3 bases from J, the junction kept 7 bases outside the gene matches. Germline V gene data show CDR1 as SGHVS and CDR2 as FNYEAQ. The CDR3 runs 15 residues. The CDR3 spells CASSPGLAQTDTQYF. The CDR3 DNA reads TGTGCCAGCAGCCCCGGACTAGCTCAGACAGATACGCAGTATTTT. The full variable domain, its missing parts supplied by reference TRBV7-6 and TRBJ2-3, is GAGVSQSPRYKVTKRGQDVALRCDPISGHVSLYWYRQALGQGPEFLTYFNYEAQQDKSGLPNDRFSAERPEGSISTLTIQRTEQRDSAMYRCASSPGLAQTDTQYFGPGTRLTVL.

DNA of the CDR3: TGTGCCAGCAGCGTAGAATCTAGCGGCCACGAGCAGTACTTC. Its translation is CASSVESSGHEQYF. This chain connects TRBV9 to TRBJ2-7; 7 bases agree with TRBD2. CDR1 is SGDLS and CDR2 is YYNGEE in the germline V gene. The CDR3 is 14 amino acids. V trimming: 0 bases; J trimming: 5 bases; junction bases outside the gene matches: 5. The entire variable domain, with the rest obtained from reference TRBV9 and TRBJ2-7, is as follows: DSGVTQTPKHLITATGQRVTLRCSPRSGDLSVYWYQQSLDQGLQFLIQYYNGEERAKGNILERFSAQQFPDLHSELNLSSLELGDSALYFCASSVESSGHEQYFGPGTRLTVT.

V is TRBV13 and J is TRBJ2-7, with D possibly TRBD1 on 6 matching bases. The CDR3 is made up of 15 amino acids. Trimming pared 5 bases from V and 3 bases from J, leaving 17 bases between. Germline CDR1 PRHDT, CDR2 FYEKMQ (reference sequence). CDR3 residues: CASSHRVDLVYEQYF. CDR3 DNA: TGTGCCAGCAGCCACAGGGTGGACCTAGTCTACGAGCAGTACTTC. Variable domain in full (rest from reference TRBV13 and TRBJ2-7): AAGVIQSPRHLIKEKRETATLKCYPIPRHDTVYWYQQGPGQDPQFLISFYEKMQSDKGSIPDRFSAQQFSDYHSELNMSSLELGDSALYFCASSHRVDLVYEQYFGPGTRLTVT.

The J gene is TRBJ2-7, the V gene TRBV4-2; 7 bases fit TRBD1. Germline V lookup: CDR1 LGHNA, CDR2 YNFKEQ. Trimming at V came to 0 bases and at J to 7 bases, leaving 6 bases not matched to a gene. This CDR3 is built from 14 residues. CDR3 protein: CASSQDSAGGEQYF. The CDR3 DNA reads as TGTGCCAGCAGCCAAGATAGCGCAGGGGGTGAGCAGTACTTC.

The DNA of the CDR3 is TGTGCCTGGAGTATCGGACTTACGAACACTGAAGCTTTCTTT. Its protein is CAWSIGLTNTEAFF. The rearrangement links TRBV30 to TRBJ1-1; no reliable D call. With 2 bases removed from V and 1 base from J, the gap between germline ends came to 11 bases. Looked up from germline, CDR1 is GTSNPN and CDR2 is SVGIG (reference sequence). The CDR3 totals 14 residues.

V and J are TRBV23-1 and TRBJ1-4; D remains ambiguous. TRBV23-1 is known as an ORF, though its function is uncertain. This CDR3 is 12 amino acids long. V gave up 0 bases and J gave up 16 bases, with 12 bases separating them. CDR3 amino acids: CASSQSRGKEFF. The CDR3 DNA follows: TGCGCCAGCAGTCAATCGCGCGGGAAGGAGTTTTTT.

The genes are TRBV20-1 and TRBJ1-1; TRBD1 is a possible D gene (6 bases). The CDR3 runs 11 residues. Germline loops: CDR1 DFQATT, CDR2 SNEGSKA (reference sequence). V lost 5 bases and J 8 bases, leaving 12 bases between the germline ends. CDR3 coding DNA: TGCAGTGCTTCGGACAGCCACGAAGCTTTCTTT. Encoded protein: CSASDSHEAFF.

This chain connects TRBV6-5 to TRBJ2-1; 8 bases align to TRBD2. The CDR3 spans 13 residues. Germline CDR1 is MNHEY and CDR2 is SVGAGI. V gave up 5 bases and J gave up 7 bases; unmatched junction bases: 4. This CDR3 reads CASSRLASNEQFF. The CDR3 nucleotides are TGTGCCAGCAGTAGACTAGCGTCAAATGAGCAGTTCTTC.

This chain connects TRBV7-8 to TRBJ2-6; TRBD1 might be the D (5 bases). Trimming took off 5 bases at V and 3 bases at J, with 14 bases between the two ends. Germline values: CDR1 SGHVS, CDR2 FQNEAQ. This CDR3 has 16 amino acids. CDR3 sequence (DNA): TGTGCCAGCAGCCTGAGACAGTTACGTGGGGCCAACGTCCTGACTTTC. This gives the protein CASSLRQLRGANVLTF. Complete variable domain (other parts from reference TRBV7-8 and TRBJ2-6): GAGVSQSPRYKVAKRGQDVALRCDPISGHVSLFWYQQALGQGPEFLTYFQNEAQLDKSGLPSDRFFAERPEGSVSTLKIQRTQQEDSAVYLCASSLRQLRGANVLTFGAGSRLTVL.

The chain employs TRBV11-1 and TRBJ2-6; D tentatively reads TRBD1 or TRBD2 (5 bases each). Germline V CDR1 and CDR2: SGHAT, FQDESV (reference sequence). This CDR3 comprises 15 residues. The V and J ends lost 4 bases and 6 bases respectively, with 13 bases between them. The CDR3 nucleotides read TGTGCCAGCAGCTATGGGGGTGGGATGGCCAACGTCCTGACTTTC. It is translated as CASSYGGGMANVLTF.

This chain connects TRBV11-2 to TRBJ2-7, with a possible D match to TRBD1 (5 bases). The V and J ends lost 3 bases and 1 base respectively, with 7 bases between them. The CDR3 has 13 amino acids. CDR1 SGHAT and CDR2 FQNNGV come from the germline V gene. CDR3 region: CASSFAGSYEQYF. The CDR3 coding sequence is TGTGCCAGCAGCTTCGCAGGGTCCTACGAGCAGTACTTC.

This clone was seen only once. The genes are TRBV6-6 and TRBJ2-3; 11 nucleotides line up with TRBD1. CDR3 length: 15 residues. J gave up 5 bases and V 2 bases, and 3 bases lay outside the gene matches. The V gene's germline CDR1 is MNHNY and CDR2 SVGAGI (reference sequence). The CDR3 here is CASSYRTGGVDTQYF. For the CDR3, the DNA is TGTGCCAGCAGTTACCGGACAGGGGGCGTAGATACGCAGTATTTT.

The V call is TRBV4-1, the J call TRBJ2-1; 11 nucleotides align to TRBD2. CDR3 length: 17 residues. V gave up 1 base and J gave up 7 bases; unmatched junction bases: 9. Per the germline V gene, CDR1 is MGHRA and CDR2 is YSYEKL. CDR3 sequence reads: CASSQGVLAGVTNEQFF. The DNA of the CDR3 is TGCGCCAGCAGCCAAGGAGTACTAGCGGGAGTCACGAATGAGCAGTTCTTC.

The V gene is TRBV6-5, the J gene TRBJ2-7; 8 bases are a match to TRBD1. The V segment lost 2 bases and the J segment 0 bases; nucleotides outside the gene matches: 0. The germline gives CDR1 MNHEY, CDR2 SVGAGI. The CDR3 runs 14 residues. The CDR3 sequence: CASSYGQGSYEQYF. The CDR3 region has the DNA TGTGCCAGCAGTTACGGACAGGGCTCCTACGAGCAGTACTTC.

The rearrangement links TRBV19 to TRBJ1-5; a weak D match, TRBD1 (5 bases). The germline CDR1 and CDR2 sequences are LNHDA and SQIVND (reference sequence). V lost 6 bases and J lost 6, with 18 bases in between. The CDR3 runs 15 residues. The CDR3 sequence: CASSIPGRAPQPQHF. The CDR3 nucleotides read TGTGCCAGTAGCATTCCCGGCAGGGCCCCTCAGCCCCAGCATTTT.

This clone was detected only a few times. V usage is TRBV18 and J usage is TRBJ2-7; 12 positions agree with TRBD1. After removal of 4 bases from V and 7 bases from J, the junction contained 8 bases not matched to a gene. Germline V gene sequence: CDR1 KGHSH, CDR2 LQKENI. There are 15 residues in the CDR3. The CDR3 DNA reads TGTGCCAGCTCACTCTCCGGGACAGGGGGCGGTGAGCAGTACTTC. It encodes CASSLSGTGGGEQYF.

The chain combines TRBV27 with TRBJ2-1, with D maybe TRBD2 (5 bases). V dropped 4 bases and J dropped 2 bases, with 9 bases sitting between them. The germline V gene has CDR1 MNHEY and CDR2 SMNVEV (reference sequence). The CDR3 covers 14 residues. This CDR3 reads CASSYKRTYNEQFF. CDR3 nucleotide sequence: TGTGCCAGCAGTTATAAGCGGACCTACAATGAGCAGTTCTTC.

This clone showed up many times. The chain employs TRBV19 and TRBJ2-7, with D possibly TRBD1 on 7 matching bases. The CDR3 runs to 13 residues. V dropped 4 bases and J dropped 5 bases, with 12 bases sitting between them. Germline CDR1 is LNHDA and CDR2 is SQIVND (reference sequence). CDR3 sequence (DNA): TGTGCCAGTAGTAACAGGGGAGGTAACGAGCAGTACTTC. This translates into CASSNRGGNEQYF.

With respect to this clone: The sample carries other DNA sequences with the same CDR3. This chain connects TRBV9 to TRBJ1-3; D gene uncertain. CDR1 is SGDLS, CDR2 YYNGEE, per germline. V lost 0 bases to trimming and J lost 3 bases, with 7 bases between them. The CDR3 covers 14 residues. The chain's CDR3 is CASSVGGVGNTIYF. The CDR3 nucleotides are TGTGCCAGCAGCGTAGGCGGAGTTGGAAACACCATATATTTT.

The chain is built from TRBV19 and TRBJ2-1; 11 bases match TRBD2. The J segment lost 6 bases and the V segment lost 5 bases, leaving 6 bases of the junction unmatched. Looked up from germline, CDR1 is LNHDA and CDR2 is SQIVND (reference sequence). The CDR3 has 15 amino acids. Here the CDR3 reads CASSLGTSGINEQFF. CDR3 DNA: TGTGCCAGTAGTTTGGGGACTAGCGGCATCAATGAGCAGTTCTTC. Filled out from reference TRBV19 and TRBJ2-1, the complete variable domain reads DGGITQSPKYLFRKEGQNVTLSCEQNLNHDAMYWYRQDPGQGLRLIYYSQIVNDFQKGDIAEGYSVSREKKESFPLTVTSAQKNPTAFYLCASSLGTSGINEQFFGPGTRLTVL.

The V gene is TRBV10-2, the J gene TRBJ2-1; no firm D call. The CDR3 spans 13 residues. V lost 5 bases and J lost 6, with 11 bases in between. The germline V gene has CDR1 WSHSY and CDR2 SAAADI. CDR3 amino acids: CASSQQTVNEQFF. The CDR3 coding sequence is TGCGCCAGCAGTCAACAGACGGTCAATGAGCAGTTCTTC.

The chain's CDR3 is CASSLERGEQFF. DNA for the CDR3: TGTGCCAGCAGCTTGGAACGGGGTGAGCAGTTCTTC. The V call is TRBV7-9, the J call TRBJ2-1; the D gene is possibly TRBD2 (5 bases). CDR3 length: 12 amino acids. CDR1 and CDR2 from the germline V gene are SEHNR and FQNEAQ (reference sequence). Deletions cut 3 bases from V and 9 bases from J, with 9 bases between.

The gene calls are TRBV2 and TRBJ1-4; TRBD1 is a possible D gene (6 bases). V shed 6 bases and J shed 5 bases, with 10 bases lying between them. The CDR3 contains 13 residues. Germline V gives CDR1 SNHLY, CDR2 FYNNEI. CDR3 loop: CASRRTGNEKLFF. The DNA for the CDR3 is TGTGCCAGCAGGAGAACAGGGAATGAAAAACTGTTTTTT. The whole variable domain, filled in from reference TRBV2 and TRBJ1-4, reads EPEVTQTPSHQVTQMGQEVILRCVPISNHLYFYWYRQILGQKVEFLVSFYNNEISEKSEIFDDQFSVERPDGSNFTLKIRSTKLEDSAMYFCASRRTGNEKLFFGSGTQLSVL.

V and J are TRBV29-1 and TRBJ2-2; TRBD2 aligns across 7 bases. Trimming at V came to 1 base and at J to 2 bases, leaving 7 bases not matched to a gene. The CDR3 sequence is 16 residues long. Per the germline V gene, CDR1 is SQVTM and CDR2 is ANQGSEA. The CDR3 protein is CSVEATSRSNTGELFF. The CDR3 nucleotides read TGCAGCGTTGAAGCGACTAGCAGATCTAACACCGGGGAGCTGTTTTTT.

The chain joins TRBV19 to TRBJ1-5, with a possible D match to TRBD1 (5 bases). The CDR3 has 15 amino acids. Germline CDR1 is LNHDA and CDR2 is SQIVND (reference sequence). The V end lost 4 bases, the J end lost 1 base, and 11 bases lay between the germline ends. The CDR3, as DNA: TGTGCCAGTAGTACAGGGTTCGGCAGCAATCAGCCCCAGCATTTT. This codes for CASSTGFGSNQPQHF.

The rearrangement links TRBV11-2 to TRBJ2-7; D is undetermined. Trimming removed 1 base from V and 2 bases from J, with 6 bases in between. Germline loops: CDR1 SGHAT, CDR2 FQNNGV. The CDR3 length is 13 residues. The CDR3 spells CASSLGVPYEQYF. The CDR3 DNA reads as TGTGCCAGCAGCTTAGGGGTACCCTACGAGCAGTACTTC.

This clone turned up a few times. The rearrangement links TRBV27 to TRBJ1-5; no reliable D call. The V gene's germline CDR1 is MNHEY and CDR2 SMNVEV (reference sequence). This CDR3 has 14 residues. Trimming took off 3 bases at V and 3 bases at J, with 9 bases between the two ends. The CDR3 loop reads CASSLGSINQPQHF. Here the CDR3 DNA reads TGTGCCAGCAGTTTGGGGTCCATCAATCAGCCCCAGCATTTT.

V is TRBV19 and J is TRBJ2-4; 7 positions agree with TRBD1. V lost 3 bases and J lost 0; bases outside the gene matches: 5. The CDR3 runs 16 residues. Germline CDR1 and CDR2: LNHDA and SQIVND (reference sequence). CDR3 sequence reads: CASSIPGQRAKNIQYF. The DNA of the CDR3 is TGTGCCAGTAGTATCCCGGGACAGAGAGCCAAAAACATTCAGTACTTC.